The source of this T cell receptor beta chain is a study of shared clonotypes between healthy human individuals. After removal of 5 bases from V and 1 base from J, the junction contained 6 bases not matched to a gene. This CDR3 spans 16 amino acids. Germline V gene data show CDR1 as SGHNT and CDR2 as YENEEA. Profiling relied on immunoSEQ multiplex PCR, and the TCRdb table lists in-frame clones only, not all of them. The sample consists of some 530,000 clones, approximately 78% of them appearing once. The sample comprised PBMCs. This clonotype was obtained from a woman in her 40s in good health. Some clones in this sample may be carry-over from other donors' samples. J is TRBJ2-2 and V is TRBV11-3; 8 bases agree with TRBD1. CDR3 sequence: CASSTGQGQNTGELFF. CDR3 nucleotides: TGTGCCAGCAGCACTGGACAGGGACAGAACACCGGGGAGCTGTTTTTT.